The source of this T cell receptor beta chain is a study of early T cells in non-severe SARS-CoV-2 infection. Study background: RNA in bulk from unsorted whole blood was sequenced, and chains were unpaired. Points from the study as a whole: In VDJdb matching, anti-spike CD8 responses were favored while private and CD4 specificities went missing.

There are a few counts of this clonotype. Its antigen remains unidentified. The CDR3 is 11 residues long. V dropped 4 bases and J dropped 7 bases, with 7 bases sitting between them. Germline values: CDR1 SNHLY, CDR2 FYNNEI. Separate cDNA molecules each had unique molecular identifiers attached to them. TCRdb analysed the 5' RACE reads with MiXCR anew, one entry per CDR3 protein. The table has roughly 120,000 distinct CDR3 sequences, under 15% seen once. The V and J genes are TRBV2 and TRBJ1-1, with D unresolved. The clonotype comes from an adult who was a healthcare worker with PCR-confirmed SARS-CoV-2 infection or an uninfected control (not recorded which). Sequencing was performed on whole blood. CDR3 loop: CASSVWNEAFF. The CDR3 DNA sequence: TGTGCCAGCAGTGTGTGGAATGAAGCTTTCTTT.